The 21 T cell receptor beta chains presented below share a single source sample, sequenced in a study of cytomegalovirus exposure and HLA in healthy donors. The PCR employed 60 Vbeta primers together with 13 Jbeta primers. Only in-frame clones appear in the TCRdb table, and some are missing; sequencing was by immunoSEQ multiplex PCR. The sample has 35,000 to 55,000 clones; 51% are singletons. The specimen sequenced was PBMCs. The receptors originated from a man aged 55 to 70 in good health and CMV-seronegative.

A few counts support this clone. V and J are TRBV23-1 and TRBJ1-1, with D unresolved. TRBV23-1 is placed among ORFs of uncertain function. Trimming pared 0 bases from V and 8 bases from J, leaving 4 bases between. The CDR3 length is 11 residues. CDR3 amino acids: CASSQSVEAFF. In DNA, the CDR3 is TGCGCCAGCAGTCAATCTGTAGAAGCTTTCTTT.

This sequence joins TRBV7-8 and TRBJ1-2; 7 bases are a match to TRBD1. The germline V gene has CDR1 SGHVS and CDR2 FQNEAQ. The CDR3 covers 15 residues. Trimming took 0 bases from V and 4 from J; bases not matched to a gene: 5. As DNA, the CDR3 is TGTGCCAGCAGCTTAGCGCACAGGGGACCCTATGGCTACACCTTC. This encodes CASSLAHRGPYGYTF.

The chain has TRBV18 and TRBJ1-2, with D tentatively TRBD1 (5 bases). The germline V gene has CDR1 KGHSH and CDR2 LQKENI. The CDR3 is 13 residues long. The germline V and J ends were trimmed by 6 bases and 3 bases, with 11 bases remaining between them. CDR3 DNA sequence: TGTGCCAGCTCGCAGGGATCCGACTATGGCTACACCTTC. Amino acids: CASSQGSDYGYTF.

The chain's CDR3 is CASSEALLGSGGAFF. DNA for the CDR3: TGTGCCAGCAGTGAAGCGCTTCTTGGTTCGGGGGGGGCTTTCTTT. This rearrangement joins TRBV2 to TRBJ1-1; perhaps TRBD1 as D (5 bases). Trimming removed 0 bases at V and 11 bases at J, with 19 bases between. The germline V gene has CDR1 SNHLY and CDR2 FYNNEI. The CDR3 is 15 amino acids.

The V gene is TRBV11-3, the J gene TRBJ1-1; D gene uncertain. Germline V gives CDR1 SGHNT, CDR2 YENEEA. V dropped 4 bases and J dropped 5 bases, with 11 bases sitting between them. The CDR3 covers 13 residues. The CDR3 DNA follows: TGTGCCAGCAGCTCCGGGCCGGGGACTGAAGCTTTCTTT. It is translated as CASSSGPGTEAFF.

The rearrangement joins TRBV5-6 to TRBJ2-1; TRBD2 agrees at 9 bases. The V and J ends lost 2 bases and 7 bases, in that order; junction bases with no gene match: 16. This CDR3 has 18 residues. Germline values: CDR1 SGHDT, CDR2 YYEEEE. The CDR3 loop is CASSLDVGGRALKNEQFF. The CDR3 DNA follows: TGTGCCAGCAGCTTAGATGTAGGCGGGAGGGCCCTCAAAAATGAGCAGTTCTTC.

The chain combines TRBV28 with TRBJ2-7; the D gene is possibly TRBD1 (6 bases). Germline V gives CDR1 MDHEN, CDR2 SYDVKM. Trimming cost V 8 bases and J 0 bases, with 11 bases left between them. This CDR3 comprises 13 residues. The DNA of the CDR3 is TGTGCCAGCCAGGGGCCTTACTCCTACGAGCAGTACTTC. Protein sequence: CASQGPYSYEQYF.

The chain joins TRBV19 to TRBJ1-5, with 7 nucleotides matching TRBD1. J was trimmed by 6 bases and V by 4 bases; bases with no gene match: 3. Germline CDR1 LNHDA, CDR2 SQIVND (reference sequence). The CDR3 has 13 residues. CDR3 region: CASSTDRIQPQHF. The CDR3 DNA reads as TGTGCCAGTAGTACGGACAGGATTCAGCCCCAGCATTTT. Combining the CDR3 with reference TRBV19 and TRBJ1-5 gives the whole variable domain DGGITQSPKYLFRKEGQNVTLSCEQNLNHDAMYWYRQDPGQGLRLIYYSQIVNDFQKGDIAEGYSVSREKKESFPLTVTSAQKNPTAFYLCASSTDRIQPQHFGDGTRLSIL.

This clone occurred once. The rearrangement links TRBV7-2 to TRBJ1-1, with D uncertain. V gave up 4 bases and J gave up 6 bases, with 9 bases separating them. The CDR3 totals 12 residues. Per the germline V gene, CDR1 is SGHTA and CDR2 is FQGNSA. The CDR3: CASSSDSAEAFF. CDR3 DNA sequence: TGTGCCAGCAGCTCGGACTCGGCTGAAGCTTTCTTT.

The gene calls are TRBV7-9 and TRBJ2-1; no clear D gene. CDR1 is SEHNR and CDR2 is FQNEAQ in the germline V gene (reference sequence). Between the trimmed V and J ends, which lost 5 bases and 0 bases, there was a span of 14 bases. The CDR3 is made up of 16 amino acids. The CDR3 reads CASSPRPGNSYNEQFF. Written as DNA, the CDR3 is TGTGCCAGCAGCCCCCGTCCAGGAAACTCCTACAATGAGCAGTTCTTC.

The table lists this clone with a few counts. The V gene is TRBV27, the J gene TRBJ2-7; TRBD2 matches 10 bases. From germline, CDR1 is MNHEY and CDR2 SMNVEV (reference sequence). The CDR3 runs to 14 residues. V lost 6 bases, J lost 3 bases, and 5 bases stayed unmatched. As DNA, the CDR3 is TGTGCCAGCAGCCCACTAGCGGGGAGCTACGAGCAGTACTTC. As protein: CASSPLAGSYEQYF.

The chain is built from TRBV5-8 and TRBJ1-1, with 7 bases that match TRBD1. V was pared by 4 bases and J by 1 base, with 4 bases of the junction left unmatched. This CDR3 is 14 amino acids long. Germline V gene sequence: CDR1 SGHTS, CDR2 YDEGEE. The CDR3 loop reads CASSRGQPNTEAFF. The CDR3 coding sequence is TGTGCCAGCAGCCGGGGACAGCCGAACACTGAAGCTTTCTTT.

CDR3 bases: TGTGCCAGCAGCATCGGGACAGTAGAGACCCAGTACTTC. It specifies CASSIGTVETQYF. The V gene is TRBV7-2, the J gene TRBJ2-5, with 7 nucleotides matching TRBD1. The V and J ends lost 5 bases and 4 bases, in that order; junction bases with no gene match: 4. The CDR3 has 13 amino acids. Germline V gene sequence: CDR1 SGHTA, CDR2 FQGNSA. The full variable domain, its missing parts supplied by reference TRBV7-2 and TRBJ2-5, is GAGVSQSPSNKVTEKGKDVELRCDPISGHTALYWYRQSLGQGLEFLIYFQGNSAPDKSGLPSDRFSAERTGGSVSTLTIQRTQQEDSAVYLCASSIGTVETQYFGPGTRLLVL.

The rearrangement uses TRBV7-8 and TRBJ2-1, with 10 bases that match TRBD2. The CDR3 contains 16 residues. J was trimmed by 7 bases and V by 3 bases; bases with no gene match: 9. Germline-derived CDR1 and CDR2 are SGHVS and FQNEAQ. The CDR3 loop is CASSFGSGRAKNEQFF. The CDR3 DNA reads TGTGCCAGCAGCTTCGGGAGCGGGAGGGCCAAGAATGAGCAGTTCTTC.

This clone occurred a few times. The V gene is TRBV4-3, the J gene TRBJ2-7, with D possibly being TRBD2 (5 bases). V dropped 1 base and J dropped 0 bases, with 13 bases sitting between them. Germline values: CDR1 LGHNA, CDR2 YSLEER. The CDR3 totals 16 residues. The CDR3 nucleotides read TGCGCCAGCAGCCAAGGCGGAGGCGGGCTCTCCTACGAGCAGTACTTC. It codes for CASSQGGGGLSYEQYF.

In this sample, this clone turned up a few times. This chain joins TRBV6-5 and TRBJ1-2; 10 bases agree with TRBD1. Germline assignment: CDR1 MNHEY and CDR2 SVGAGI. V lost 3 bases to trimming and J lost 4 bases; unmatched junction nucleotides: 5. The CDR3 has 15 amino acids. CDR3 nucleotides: TGTGCCAGCAGTTATCAGACAGGGGGCGTCTATGGCTACACCTTC. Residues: CASSYQTGGVYGYTF.

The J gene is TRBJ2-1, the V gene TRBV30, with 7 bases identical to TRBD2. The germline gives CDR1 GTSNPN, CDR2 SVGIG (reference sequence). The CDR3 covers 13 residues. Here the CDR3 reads CATTRGGRDEQFF. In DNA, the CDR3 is TGTGCGACCACCCGGGGAGGGCGCGATGAGCAGTTCTTC.

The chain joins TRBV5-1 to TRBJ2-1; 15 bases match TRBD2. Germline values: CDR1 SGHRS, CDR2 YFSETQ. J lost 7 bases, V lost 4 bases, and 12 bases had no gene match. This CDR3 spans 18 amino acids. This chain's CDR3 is CASSPRAGLAGGGNEQFF. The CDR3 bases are TGCGCCAGCAGCCCACGAGCGGGACTAGCGGGAGGAGGTAATGAGCAGTTCTTC.

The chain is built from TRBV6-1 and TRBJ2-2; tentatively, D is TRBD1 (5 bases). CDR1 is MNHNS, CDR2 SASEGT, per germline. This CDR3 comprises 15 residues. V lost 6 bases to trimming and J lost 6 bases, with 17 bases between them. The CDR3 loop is CASREKQPGPGELFF. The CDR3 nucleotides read TGTGCCAGCAGGGAAAAACAACCAGGGCCCGGGGAGCTGTTTTTT.

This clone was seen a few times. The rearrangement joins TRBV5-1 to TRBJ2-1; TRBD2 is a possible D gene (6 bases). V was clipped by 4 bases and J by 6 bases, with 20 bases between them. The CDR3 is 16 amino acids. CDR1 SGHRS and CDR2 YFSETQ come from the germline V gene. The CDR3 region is CASSAGWEAEGNEQFF. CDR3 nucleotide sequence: TGCGCCAGCAGCGCCGGGTGGGAGGCCGAGGGCAATGAGCAGTTCTTC.

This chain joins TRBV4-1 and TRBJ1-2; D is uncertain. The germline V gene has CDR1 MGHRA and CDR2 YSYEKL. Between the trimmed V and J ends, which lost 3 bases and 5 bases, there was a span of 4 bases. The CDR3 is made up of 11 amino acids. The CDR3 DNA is TGCGCCAGCAGCCACCGGTATGGCTACACCTTC. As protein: CASSHRYGYTF.